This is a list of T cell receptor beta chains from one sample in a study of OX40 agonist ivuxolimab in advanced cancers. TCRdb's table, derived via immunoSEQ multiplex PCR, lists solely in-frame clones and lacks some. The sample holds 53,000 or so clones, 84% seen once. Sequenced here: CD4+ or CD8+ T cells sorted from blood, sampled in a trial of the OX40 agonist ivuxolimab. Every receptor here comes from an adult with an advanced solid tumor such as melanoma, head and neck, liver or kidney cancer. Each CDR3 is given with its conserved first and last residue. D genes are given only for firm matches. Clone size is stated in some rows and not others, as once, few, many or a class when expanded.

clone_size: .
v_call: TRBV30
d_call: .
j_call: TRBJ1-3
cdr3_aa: CAWSANQIVNTIYF
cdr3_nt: TGTGCCTGGAGTGCCAACCAGATAGTCAACACCATATATTTT

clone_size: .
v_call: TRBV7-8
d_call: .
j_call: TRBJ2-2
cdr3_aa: CASSLPQGRVNTGELFF
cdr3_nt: TGTGCCAGCAGCTTACCTCAGGGGAGAGTTAACACCGGGGAGCTGTTTTTT

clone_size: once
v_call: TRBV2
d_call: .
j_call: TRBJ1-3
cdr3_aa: CASSEEGLSGNTIYF
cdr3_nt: TGTGCCAGCAGTGAGGAGGGGCTCTCTGGAAACACCATATATTTT

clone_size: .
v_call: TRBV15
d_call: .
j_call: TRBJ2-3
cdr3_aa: CATSRDKAFGSGQLTDTQYF
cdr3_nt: TGTGCCACCAGCAGAGATAAGGCGTTTGGCAGCGGGCAGCTCACAGATACGCAGTATTTT

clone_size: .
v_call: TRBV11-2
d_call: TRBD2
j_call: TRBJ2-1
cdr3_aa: CASSLGRLAEYNEQFF
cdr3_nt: TGTGCCAGCAGCTTAGGTCGACTAGCGGAGTACAATGAGCAGTTCTTC

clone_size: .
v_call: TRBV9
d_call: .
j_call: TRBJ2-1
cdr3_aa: CASSVVSTEQFF
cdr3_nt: TGTGCCAGCAGCGTAGTTTCCACTGAGCAGTTCTTC

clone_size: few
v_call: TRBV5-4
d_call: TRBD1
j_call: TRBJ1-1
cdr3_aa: CASSLPGQETEAFF
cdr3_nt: TGTGCCAGCAGCCTACCGGGACAGGAGACTGAAGCTTTCTTT

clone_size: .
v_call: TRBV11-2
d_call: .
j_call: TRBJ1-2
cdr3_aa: CASSTNQGANYGYTF
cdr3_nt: TGTGCCAGCAGCACAAACCAGGGTGCTAACTATGGCTACACCTTC

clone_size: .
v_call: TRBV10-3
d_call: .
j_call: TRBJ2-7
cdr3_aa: CAIGDTGQIDEQYF
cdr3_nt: TGTGCCATCGGGGATACGGGACAAATCGACGAGCAGTACTTC

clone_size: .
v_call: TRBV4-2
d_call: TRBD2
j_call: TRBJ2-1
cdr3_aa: CASSQDVGGSSNEQFF
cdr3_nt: TGTGCCAGCAGCCAAGACGTTGGCGGGAGTTCGAATGAGCAGTTCTTC

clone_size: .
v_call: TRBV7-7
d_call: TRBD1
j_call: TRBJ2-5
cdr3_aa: CASSRDREETQYF
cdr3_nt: TGTGCCAGCAGCAGGGACAGGGAGGAGACCCAGTACTTC

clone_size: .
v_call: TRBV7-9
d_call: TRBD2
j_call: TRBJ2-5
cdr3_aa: CASSFGLADNQETQYF
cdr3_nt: TGTGCCAGCAGCTTTGGGCTAGCGGACAACCAAGAGACCCAGTACTTC

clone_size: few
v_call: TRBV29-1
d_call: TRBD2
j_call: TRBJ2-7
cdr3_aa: CSVGGGVGRAPDEQYF
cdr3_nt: TGCAGCGTTGGGGGCGGTGTGGGGAGGGCCCCGGACGAGCAGTACTTC

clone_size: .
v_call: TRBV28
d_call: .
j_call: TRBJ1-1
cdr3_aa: CASSWMQGTAEAFF
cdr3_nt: TGTGCCAGCAGTTGGATGCAGGGTACCGCTGAAGCTTTCTTT

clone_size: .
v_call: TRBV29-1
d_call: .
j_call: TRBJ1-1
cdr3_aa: CSVEAQKNTEAFF
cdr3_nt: TGCAGCGTTGAGGCACAGAAAAACACTGAAGCTTTCTTT

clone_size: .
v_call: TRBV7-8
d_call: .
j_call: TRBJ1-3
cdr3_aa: CASSFNSPGNTIYF
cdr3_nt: TGTGCCAGCAGCTTTAATTCCCCCGGGAACACCATATATTTT

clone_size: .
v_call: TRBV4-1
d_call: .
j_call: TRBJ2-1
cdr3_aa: CASSQEGGRVGKYNEQFF
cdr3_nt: TGCGCCAGCAGCCAAGAGGGGGGCAGGGTTGGTAAATACAATGAGCAGTTCTTC

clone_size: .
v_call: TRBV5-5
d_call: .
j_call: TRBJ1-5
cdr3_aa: CASSLQPRSNQPQHF
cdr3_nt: TGTGCCAGCAGCTTGCAGCCTAGGAGCAATCAGCCCCAGCATTTT

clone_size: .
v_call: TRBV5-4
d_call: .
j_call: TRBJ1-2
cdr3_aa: CASSLFFQAGERYGYTF
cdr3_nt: TGTGCCAGCAGCTTATTCTTTCAGGCAGGGGAGCGCTATGGCTACACCTTC

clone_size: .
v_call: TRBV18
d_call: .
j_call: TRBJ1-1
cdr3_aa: CASSPLGQVNTEAFF
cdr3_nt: TGTGCCAGCTCACCACTGGGGCAGGTGAACACTGAAGCTTTCTTT

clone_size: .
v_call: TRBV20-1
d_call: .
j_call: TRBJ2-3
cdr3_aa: CSASAGDTQYF
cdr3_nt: TGCAGTGCTAGCGCCGGAGATACGCAGTATTTT